This T cell receptor (beta chain) came from a study of OX40 agonist ivuxolimab in advanced cancers. Study-wide background: Ivuxolimab, an agonistic anti-OX40 (CD134) antibody, was given to patients. Three individuals attained partial responses, comprising one hepatocellular carcinoma case and two cutaneous melanoma cases. General observations from the study: On average, a greater number of expanded clones characterised CD8+ T cells relative to CD4+.

This CDR3 spans 13 amino acids. Germline values: CDR1 SQVTM, CDR2 ANQGSEA. V lost 2 bases and J lost 1, with 5 bases in between. Assay: immunoSEQ multiplex PCR; the TCRdb copy retains only in-frame clones and omits some. The sample includes about 60,000 clones, about 81% seen only once; the top ten take about 1%. Judged by abundance, this clone is medium-sized. Its antigen is not identified. Source: CD4+ or CD8+ T cells sorted from blood, taken in a trial of the OX40 agonist ivuxolimab. The sequence was collected from an adult with an advanced solid tumor such as melanoma, head and neck, liver or kidney cancer. The rearrangement links TRBV29-1 to TRBJ1-4; no reliable D call. CDR3 sequence (DNA): TGCAGCGTTGAATCAGGAACTAATGAAAAACTGTTTTTT. It codes for CSVESGTNEKLFF. The whole variable domain, remainder taken from reference TRBV29-1 and TRBJ1-4, is SAVISQKPSRDICQRGTSLTIQCQVDSQVTMMFWYRQQPGQSLTLIATANQGSEATYESGFVIDKFPISRPNLTFSTLTVSNMSPEDSSIYLCSVESGTNEKLFFGSGTQLSVL.